This T cell receptor beta chain originates from a study of cytomegalovirus exposure and HLA in healthy donors. Study details: Samples from HLA-typed donors yielded 65 million to 90 million unique TCRs in an early data release.

Notes on the study in general: Being indistinguishable, some V segments were excluded, TRBV6-2 and TRBV6-3 among them.

With respect to this clone: Its antigen is still unknown.

PCR involved 60 Vbeta and 13 Jbeta primers. Clones were sequenced by immunoSEQ multiplex PCR, and TCRdb holds only the in-frame ones, with some missing. The sample has some 130,000 clones; around a tenth are singletons. V shed 5 bases and J shed 8 bases, with 19 bases lying between them. Germline CDR1 is LNHDA and CDR2 is SQIVND (reference sequence). The CDR3 has 14 residues. V gene TRBV19 combines with J gene TRBJ2-7, with D possibly matching TRBD1 (6 bases). This TCR derives from a man in his fifties in good health and CMV-seronegative. Sequencing input: PBMCs. CDR3 DNA: TGTGCCAGTAGTTTGGGGCAGGGGCCTAGCAAGCAGTACTTC. Its translation is CASSLGQGPSKQYF.